This note documents a single T cell receptor beta chain sequence. The CDR3 contains 16 residues. Germline V lookup: CDR1 SGHVS, CDR2 FNYEAQ. After removal of 4 bases from V and 6 bases from J, the junction contained 15 bases not matched to a gene. The record originates from a study of shared clonotypes between healthy human individuals. Naive CD8 populations comprised CD45RO-negative cells positively selected for CCR7, excluding terminally differentiated effector memory CD45RA+ cells. Sequencing was performed with immunoSEQ multiplex PCR; in TCRdb, only in-frame clones are kept and a portion is missing. The sample lists more than 2 million clones, around 93% occurring once.

Sequences were obtained from naive CD8+ T cells from PBMCs. This sequence originates from a man aged 18-30 years in good health. Some clones in this sample may be carry-over from other donors' samples. V and J are TRBV7-6 and TRBJ2-7; 7 nucleotides match TRBD2. In DNA, the CDR3 is TGTGCCAGCAGCTCGGTTCCCAGGACTAGGCTGGGCGAGCAGTACTTC. This encodes CASSSVPRTRLGEQYF.